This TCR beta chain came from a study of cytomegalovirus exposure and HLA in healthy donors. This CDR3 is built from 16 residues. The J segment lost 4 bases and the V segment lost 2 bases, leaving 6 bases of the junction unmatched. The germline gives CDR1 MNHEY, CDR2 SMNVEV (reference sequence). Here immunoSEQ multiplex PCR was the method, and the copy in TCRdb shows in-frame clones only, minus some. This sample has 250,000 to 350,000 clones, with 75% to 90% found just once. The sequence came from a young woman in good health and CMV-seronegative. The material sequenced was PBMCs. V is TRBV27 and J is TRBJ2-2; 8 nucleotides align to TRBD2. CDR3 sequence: CASSLRPAGGTGELFF. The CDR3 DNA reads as TGTGCCAGCAGTTTACGACCCGCGGGGGGCACCGGGGAGCTGTTTTTT.